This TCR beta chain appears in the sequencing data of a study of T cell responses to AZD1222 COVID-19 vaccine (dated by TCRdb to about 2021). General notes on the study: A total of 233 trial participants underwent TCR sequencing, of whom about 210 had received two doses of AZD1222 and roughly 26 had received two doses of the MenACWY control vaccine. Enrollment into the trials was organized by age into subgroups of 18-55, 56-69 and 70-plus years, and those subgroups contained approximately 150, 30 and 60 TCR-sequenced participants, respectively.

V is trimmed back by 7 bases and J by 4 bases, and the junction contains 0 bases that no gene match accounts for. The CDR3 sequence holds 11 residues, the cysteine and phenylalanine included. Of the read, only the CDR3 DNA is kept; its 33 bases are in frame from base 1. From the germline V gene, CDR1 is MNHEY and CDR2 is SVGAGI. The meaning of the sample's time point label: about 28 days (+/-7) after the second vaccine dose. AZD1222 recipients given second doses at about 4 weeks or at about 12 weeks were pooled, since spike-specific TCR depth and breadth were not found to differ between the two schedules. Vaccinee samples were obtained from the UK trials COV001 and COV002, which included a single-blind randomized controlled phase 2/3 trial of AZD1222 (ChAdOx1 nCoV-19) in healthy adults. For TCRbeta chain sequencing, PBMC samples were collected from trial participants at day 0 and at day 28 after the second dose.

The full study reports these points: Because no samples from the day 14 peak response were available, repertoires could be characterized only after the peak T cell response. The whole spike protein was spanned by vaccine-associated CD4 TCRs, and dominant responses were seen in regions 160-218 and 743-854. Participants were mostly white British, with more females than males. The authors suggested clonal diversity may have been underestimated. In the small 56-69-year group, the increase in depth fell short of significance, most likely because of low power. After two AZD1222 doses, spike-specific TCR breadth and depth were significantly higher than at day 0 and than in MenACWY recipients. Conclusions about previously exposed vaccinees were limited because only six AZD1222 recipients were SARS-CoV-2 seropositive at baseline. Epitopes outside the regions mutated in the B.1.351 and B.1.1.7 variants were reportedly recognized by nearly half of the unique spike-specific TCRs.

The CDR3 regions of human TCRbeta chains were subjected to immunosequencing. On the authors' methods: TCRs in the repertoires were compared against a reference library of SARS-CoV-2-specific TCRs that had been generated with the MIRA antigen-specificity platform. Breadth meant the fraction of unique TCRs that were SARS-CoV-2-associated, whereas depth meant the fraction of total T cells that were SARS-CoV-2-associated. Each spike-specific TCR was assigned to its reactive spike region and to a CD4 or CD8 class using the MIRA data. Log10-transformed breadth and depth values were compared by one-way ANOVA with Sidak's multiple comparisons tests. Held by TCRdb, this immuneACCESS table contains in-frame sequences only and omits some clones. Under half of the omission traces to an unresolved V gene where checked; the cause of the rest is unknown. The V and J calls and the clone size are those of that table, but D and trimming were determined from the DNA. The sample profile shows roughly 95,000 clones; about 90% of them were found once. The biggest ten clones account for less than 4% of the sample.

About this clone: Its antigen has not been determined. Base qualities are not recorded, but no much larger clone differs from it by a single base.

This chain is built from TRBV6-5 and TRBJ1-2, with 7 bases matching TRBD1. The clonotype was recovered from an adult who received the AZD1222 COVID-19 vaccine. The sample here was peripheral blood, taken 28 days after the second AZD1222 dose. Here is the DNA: TGTGCCAGCACAGGGGGCTATGGCTACACCTTC. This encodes CASTGGYGYTF.